This T cell receptor (beta chain) was sequenced in a study of CD8+CD57+ T cells in acquired aplastic anemia. Overall study: Sorted CD4+ and CD8+ cells gave an average of around 3.1 ug of DNA.

Comments on this clonotype: Its antigen is currently unknown.

Findings and limits, study-wide: Overlapping CD8+ CDR3 repertoires of patients and controls contained around 30 shared sequences. Between the patient and control groups, CD8+ Simpson's diversity did not differ significantly.

The TCR beta profiling, which covered VDJ combination and CDR3 sequence, was carried out using genomic DNA as the template. MiXCR was run by TCRdb on the reads, yielding one entry per CDR3 protein. The sample has around 130,000 distinct CDR3 sequences, approximately 50% seen once. Previously, flow cytometry had revealed CD8+CD57+ cell expansion in the patients chosen for sequencing. Everyone among the patients had severe acquired aplastic anemia. Germline V gene sequence: CDR1 DFQATT, CDR2 SNEGSKA (reference sequence). Trimming cost V 6 bases and J 2 bases, with 12 bases left between them. CDR3 length equals 13 residues.

This rearrangement joins TRBV20-1 to TRBJ2-3; D ambiguous. Sequencing was carried out using sorted CD4+, CD8+, or CD8+CD57+ T cells (not recorded which) from PBMCs. The TCR was taken from a human donor with aplastic anemia. The DNA of the CDR3 is TGCAGTGCCCTAGAAGGGCTCACAGATACGCAGTATTTT. Protein sequence: CSALEGLTDTQYF.